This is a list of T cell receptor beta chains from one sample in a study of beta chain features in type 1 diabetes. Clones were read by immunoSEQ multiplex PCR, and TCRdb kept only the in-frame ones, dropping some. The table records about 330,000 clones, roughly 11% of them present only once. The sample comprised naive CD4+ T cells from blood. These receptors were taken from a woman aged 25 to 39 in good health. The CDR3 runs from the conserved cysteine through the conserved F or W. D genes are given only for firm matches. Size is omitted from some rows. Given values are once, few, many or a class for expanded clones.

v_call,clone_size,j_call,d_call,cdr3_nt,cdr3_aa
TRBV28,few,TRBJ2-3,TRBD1,TGTGCCAGCAGTTCGGGACAGGGAACAGATACGCAGTATTTT,CASSSGQGTDTQYF
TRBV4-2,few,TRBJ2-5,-,TGTGCCAGCAGCCAAGATGGCTACCAAGAGACCCAGTACTTC,CASSQDGYQETQYF
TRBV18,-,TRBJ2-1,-,TGTGCCAGCTCAGGGCCGGGGGAAGCGGCCTACAATGAGCAGTTCTTC,CASSGPGEAAYNEQFF
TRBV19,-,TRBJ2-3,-,TGTGCCAGTAGTACACCCCGGACTGGATATACGCAGTATTTT,CASSTPRTGYTQYF
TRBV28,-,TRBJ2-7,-,TGTGCCAGCATCGGGCAGGGCTCCTACGAGCAGTACTTC,CASIGQGSYEQYF
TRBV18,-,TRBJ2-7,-,TGTGCCAGCTCCCGATCGCAGGGGACAATCTACGAGCACTTC,CASSRSQGTIYEHF
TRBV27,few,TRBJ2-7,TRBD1,TGTGCCAGCAGGCAGGGGGCAATAGGCGAGCAGTACTTC,CASRQGAIGEQYF
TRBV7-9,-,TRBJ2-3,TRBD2,TGTGCCAGCAGCCTGACTAGCGGGAGCACAGATACGCAGTATTTT,CASSLTSGSTDTQYF
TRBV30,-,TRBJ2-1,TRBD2,TGTGCCTGGAGGGGGACTAGCGGGAGAGATTACTACAATGAGCAGTTCTTC,CAWRGTSGRDYYNEQFF
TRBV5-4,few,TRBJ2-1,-,TGTGCCAGCAGCTCAACCGGGACTCCTTACAATGAGCAGTTCTTC,CASSSTGTPYNEQFF
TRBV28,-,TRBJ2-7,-,TGTGCCAGCAGTGGACCGGGGGGCGGCTCCTACGAGCAGTACTTC,CASSGPGGGSYEQYF
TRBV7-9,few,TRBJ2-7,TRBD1,TGTGCCAGCAGCTTGGGACAGGGGGTTCATGAGCAGTACTTC,CASSLGQGVHEQYF
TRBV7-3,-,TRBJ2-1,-,TGTGCCAGCAGCTTGAGTACTAGCTCGGATGAGCAGTTCTTC,CASSLSTSSDEQFF